Below, 26 T cell receptor beta chains from the same sample are listed, as sequenced in a study of control samples from healthy donors and cancer patients. TCRdb's copy holds only in-frame clones and misses some; the assay was immunoSEQ multiplex PCR. The sample records 88,000 or so clones, approximately 94% being singletons. Sequenced: blood. The source of these receptors is a woman between 18 and 30 years old in good health.

This clone was counted once. The rearrangement links TRBV7-2 to TRBJ2-7; D possibly corresponds to TRBD2 (6 bases). This CDR3 comprises 15 residues. Germline V gives CDR1 SGHTA, CDR2 FQGNSA. V lost 5 bases and J 2 bases, leaving 16 bases between the germline ends. CDR3 region: CASSPEGTFTYEQYF. CDR3 coding DNA: TGTGCCAGCAGCCCGGAGGGGACTTTTACCTACGAGCAGTACTTC.

The table lists this clone with a count of one. The chain is built from TRBV27 and TRBJ2-2, with 13 nucleotides matching TRBD2. After removal of 5 bases from V and 5 bases from J, the junction contained 14 bases not matched to a gene. The CDR3 contains 19 residues. The germline CDR1 and CDR2 sequences are MNHEY and SMNVEV (reference sequence). CDR3 sequence (DNA): TGTGCCAGCAGTCCGATCGGACTAGCGGGAGTTCTTCAGACCGGGGAGCTGTTTTTT. Protein: CASSPIGLAGVLQTGELFF.

The V and J genes are TRBV10-3 and TRBJ1-5, with a weak D call TRBD1 (6 bases). The CDR3 is made up of 16 amino acids. V dropped 4 bases and J dropped 4 bases, with 17 bases sitting between them. Germline loops: CDR1 ENHRY, CDR2 SYGVKD. CDR3 sequence: CAISASTGRGNQPQHF. The CDR3 DNA reads as TGTGCCATCAGTGCCTCTACAGGGAGAGGGAATCAGCCCCAGCATTTT.

J is TRBJ1-1 and V is TRBV5-1; TRBD1 is a possible D gene (6 bases). Germline loops: CDR1 SGHRS, CDR2 YFSETQ. The CDR3 has 14 residues. The V end was cut by 3 bases, the J end by 4 bases, with 13 bases between. The CDR3 region has the DNA TGCGCCAGCAGCTCACAGGGAGGGGGCACTGAAGCTTTCTTT. Its protein is CASSSQGGGTEAFF.

The chain recombines TRBV7-3 with TRBJ2-4, with D possibly called TRBD1 or TRBD2 (5 bases each). This CDR3 is 16 amino acids long. V was trimmed by 3 bases and J by 0 bases, leaving 12 bases between them. The germline CDR1 and CDR2 sequences are SGHTA and FQGTGA. The CDR3 sequence is CASSLIEGKAKNIQYF. The CDR3 nucleotides are TGTGCCAGCAGCTTGATTGAGGGGAAAGCCAAAAACATTCAGTACTTC. The whole variable domain, filled in from reference TRBV7-3 and TRBJ2-4, reads GAGVSQTPSNKVTEKGKYVELRCDPISGHTALYWYRQSLGQGPEFLIYFQGTGAADDSGLPNDRFFAVRPEGSVSTLKIQRTERGDSAVYLCASSLIEGKAKNIQYFGAGTRLSVL.

The chain carries TRBV5-8 and TRBJ2-4; D is unresolved. Germline V lookup: CDR1 SGHTS, CDR2 YDEGEE. The CDR3 loop spans 15 amino acids. Deletions cut 10 bases from V and 0 bases from J, with 17 bases between. In DNA form, the CDR3 reads TGTGCCGCAGCTGGGGATGGGGTAGCCAAAAACATTCAGTACTTC. Protein sequence: CAAAGDGVAKNIQYF. The full variable domain, in which reference TRBV5-8 and TRBJ2-4 provide the parts outside the CDR3, is EAGVTQSPTHLIKTRGQQATLRCSPISGHTSVYWYQQALGLGLQFLLWYDEGEERNRGNFPPRFSGRQFPNYSSELNVNALELEDSALYLCAAAGDGVAKNIQYFGAGTRLSVL.

The chain employs TRBV7-2 and TRBJ2-3, with 8 bases matching TRBD2. This CDR3 is 15 amino acids long. Germline V gives CDR1 SGHTA, CDR2 FQGNSA. Trimming at V came to 0 bases and at J to 6 bases, leaving 5 bases not matched to a gene. DNA of the CDR3: TGTGCCAGCAGCTTAGCCGGGAGGGCCTCCGATACGCAGTATTTT. Protein: CASSLAGRASDTQYF.

The V call is TRBV11-3, the J call TRBJ2-5, with D perhaps TRBD1 (5 bases). Germline CDR1 reads SGHNT; CDR2 reads YENEEA. V was clipped by 2 bases and J by 3 bases, with 13 bases between them. The CDR3 runs to 15 residues. The CDR3: CASSLRTKTEETQYF. In DNA form, the CDR3 reads TGTGCCAGCAGCTTAAGGACCAAGACAGAAGAGACCCAGTACTTC.

This sequence joins TRBV9 and TRBJ2-7; D call uncertain. CDR1 and CDR2 from the germline V gene are SGDLS and YYNGEE. The V and J ends lost 0 bases and 0 bases respectively, with 10 bases between them. The CDR3 sequence is 15 residues long. CDR3 bases: TGTGCCAGCAGCGTAGGTTTCAGCAGCTCCTACGAGCAGTACTTC. Protein sequence: CASSVGFSSSYEQYF.

The rearrangement joins TRBV29-1 to TRBJ1-5, with a weak D call TRBD1 (6 bases). Germline loops: CDR1 SQVTM, CDR2 ANQGSEA. This CDR3 comprises 13 residues. Trimming stripped 4 bases from V and 1 base from J, with 8 bases between. CDR3 coding DNA: TGCAGCGTTGTCCAGGGGAGCAATCAGCCCCAGCATTTT. Amino acids: CSVVQGSNQPQHF.

CDR3 DNA: TGTGCCAGCAGCTTGTTACGACTACCGGAGGGGAATGAGCAGTTCTTC. Translated: CASSLLRLPEGNEQFF. The chain joins TRBV5-6 to TRBJ2-1; D might be TRBD2 (6 bases). This CDR3 has 16 residues. Trimming removed 1 base at V and 7 bases at J, with 18 bases between. CDR1 is SGHDT, CDR2 YYEEEE, per germline.

The chain employs TRBV5-6 and TRBJ1-1, with D perhaps TRBD1 (6 bases). This CDR3 contains 14 residues. Germline lookup yields CDR1 SGHDT and CDR2 YYEEEE. Trimming left V 4 bases short and J 3 bases short, with 13 bases between. The CDR3 spells CASSHGTPYTEAFF. The DNA of the CDR3 is TGTGCCAGCAGCCACGGGACACCTTACACTGAAGCTTTCTTT.

This chain joins TRBV9 and TRBJ1-5; D unresolved. Trimming took 0 bases from V and 7 from J, leaving 11 bases between them. The germline V gene encodes CDR1 SGDLS and CDR2 YYNGEE. There are 14 residues in the CDR3. CDR3 sequence reads: CASSVGGQPQPQHF. The CDR3 region has the DNA TGTGCCAGCAGCGTAGGCGGTCAGCCGCAGCCCCAGCATTTT.

This clone came up a few times. This chain uses TRBV28 with TRBJ1-5; D is ambiguous. The CDR3 has 15 amino acids. The ends were cut back, 10 bases at V and 3 bases at J, with 19 bases in the middle. Germline V gene data show CDR1 as MDHEN and CDR2 as SYDVKM. CDR3 nucleotide sequence: TGTGCCACCTCAGGAAATCCGGGTCCCAATCAGCCCCAGCATTTT. Encoded protein: CATSGNPGPNQPQHF. Using reference TRBV28 and TRBJ1-5 for the parts outside the CDR3, the full variable domain is DVKVTQSSRYLVKRTGEKVFLECVQDMDHENMFWYRQDPGLGLRLIYFSYDVKMKEKGDIPEGYSVSREKKERFSLILESASTNQTSMYLCATSGNPGPNQPQHFGDGTRLSIL.

This clone was found once. The CDR3 DNA is TGTGCCAGCAGTGAAGGGACATCTCCCTACAATGAGCAGTTCTTC. Amino acid sequence: CASSEGTSPYNEQFF. This sequence joins TRBV6-1 and TRBJ2-1; tentatively, D is TRBD1 (5 bases). V was trimmed by 1 base and J by 2 bases, leaving 9 bases between them. The CDR3 length is 15 residues. Germline CDR1 and CDR2: MNHNS and SASEGT.

The chain combines TRBV6-5 with TRBJ1-2, with no clear D. V dropped 7 bases and J dropped 8 bases, with 11 bases sitting between them. The CDR3 loop spans 11 amino acids. The germline gives CDR1 MNHEY, CDR2 SVGAGI. The CDR3 DNA reads TGTGCCAGCAAGGTTTTCGAGGGCTACACCTTC. This encodes CASKVFEGYTF.

V gene TRBV7-3 combines with J gene TRBJ2-7; TRBD1 matches 10 bases. This CDR3 has 11 residues. J was trimmed by 12 bases and V by 4 bases; bases with no gene match: 3. Germline CDR1 reads SGHTA; CDR2 reads FQGTGA. This CDR3 is CASSSGQGLYF. The CDR3 DNA reads TGTGCCAGCAGCTCGGGACAGGGGCTGTACTTC. Drawing the rest from reference TRBV7-3 and TRBJ2-7, the complete variable domain is GAGVSQTPSNKVTEKGKYVELRCDPISGHTALYWYRQSLGQGPEFLIYFQGTGAADDSGLPNDRFFAVRPEGSVSTLKIQRTERGDSAVYLCASSSGQGLYFGPGTRLTVT.

In regard to this clone: The same CDR3 arises from other DNA sequences in this sample as well. This chain connects TRBV7-2 to TRBJ1-2; a possible D gene is TRBD1 (5 bases). Trimming took 5 bases from V and 8 from J, leaving 12 bases between them. This CDR3 has 12 amino acids. Germline lookup yields CDR1 SGHTA and CDR2 FQGNSA. In DNA, the CDR3 is TGTGCCAGCAGCCCCCGAACAGGAGGCTACACCTTC. This sequence encodes CASSPRTGGYTF.

The chain joins TRBV11-3 to TRBJ2-1; weak D call: TRBD2 (5 bases). The CDR3 contains 12 residues. Trimming took off 4 bases at V and 8 bases at J, with 9 bases between the two ends. The germline V gene has CDR1 SGHNT and CDR2 YENEEA. The CDR3 sequence is CASSWRSDEQFF. CDR3 bases: TGTGCCAGCAGCTGGAGGAGCGATGAGCAGTTCTTC.

V and J are TRBV9 and TRBJ2-1; possible D gene TRBD1, 5 bases. The CDR3 consists of 15 residues. V was clipped by 4 bases and J by 1 base, with 12 bases between them. Germline CDR1 is SGDLS and CDR2 is YYNGEE. The CDR3 spells CASSSQGSSYNEQFF. DNA for the CDR3: TGTGCCAGCAGCTCCCAGGGATCGTCCTACAATGAGCAGTTCTTC.

The rearrangement links TRBV18 to TRBJ1-2; D unclear. The CDR3 runs to 12 residues. The germline gives CDR1 KGHSH, CDR2 LQKENI. The V end was cut by 3 bases, the J end by 9 bases, with 11 bases between. The CDR3 sequence: CASSPNVGSYTF. CDR3 in DNA: TGTGCCAGCTCACCCAATGTAGGGAGCTACACCTTC.

The chain employs TRBV7-2 and TRBJ1-1; D is perhaps TRBD1 (6 bases). The CDR3 extends over 13 amino acids. The V end lost 0 bases, the J end lost 11 bases, and 13 bases lay between the germline ends. Germline V CDR1 and CDR2: SGHTA, FQGNSA. The CDR3 coding sequence is TGTGCCAGCAGCTTAGCGCGAGGGGGGCGGGCTTTCTTT. Protein product: CASSLARGGRAFF.

The chain joins TRBV27 to TRBJ2-1, with D perhaps given as TRBD1 or TRBD2 (6 bases each). Germline assignment: CDR1 MNHEY and CDR2 SMNVEV (reference sequence). CDR3 size: 13 residues. Trimming took off 0 bases at V and 10 bases at J, with 10 bases between the two ends. CDR3 sequence: CASSLSRGEEQFF. The CDR3, as DNA: TGTGCCAGCAGTTTATCAAGGGGGGAAGAGCAGTTCTTC.

The chain recombines TRBV27 with TRBJ1-6, with D possibly being TRBD1 (6 bases). Germline CDR1 is MNHEY and CDR2 is SMNVEV (reference sequence). Trimming cost V 5 bases and J 2 bases, with 10 bases left between them. The CDR3 totals 15 residues. The CDR3 region is CASSRGGAYNSPLHF. The CDR3 bases are TGTGCCAGCAGTCGGGGGGGCGCCTATAATTCACCCCTCCACTTT.

The chain links TRBV6-2 or TRBV6-3 to TRBJ2-7; 7 bases fit TRBD2. The CDR3 has 12 amino acids. The V gene's germline CDR1 is MNHEY and CDR2 SVGEGT. The trim removed 4 bases at V and 8 bases at J, leaving 5 bases unmatched. CDR3 in DNA: TGTGCCAGCAGTTCGGGGGGACCCAAGCAGTACTTC. The encoded protein is CASSSGGPKQYF.

The gene calls are TRBV7-3 and TRBJ2-5; D remains ambiguous. The CDR3 is made up of 13 amino acids. V dropped 0 bases and J dropped 4 bases, with 6 bases sitting between them. Per germline, CDR1 SGHTA and CDR2 FQGTGA. The CDR3 DNA sequence: TGTGCCAGCAGCTTAACAGGGCTAGAGACCCAGTACTTC. Translated, it gives CASSLTGLETQYF.